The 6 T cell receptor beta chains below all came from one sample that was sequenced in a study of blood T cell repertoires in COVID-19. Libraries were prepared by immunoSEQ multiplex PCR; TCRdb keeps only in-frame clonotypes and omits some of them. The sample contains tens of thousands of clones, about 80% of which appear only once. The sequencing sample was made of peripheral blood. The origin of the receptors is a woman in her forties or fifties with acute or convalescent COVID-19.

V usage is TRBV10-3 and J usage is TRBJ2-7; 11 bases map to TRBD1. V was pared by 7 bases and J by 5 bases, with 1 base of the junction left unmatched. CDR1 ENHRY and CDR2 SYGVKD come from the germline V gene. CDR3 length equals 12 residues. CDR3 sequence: CAIMDRGHEQYF. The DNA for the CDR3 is TGTGCCATCATGGACAGGGGGCACGAGCAGTACTTC.

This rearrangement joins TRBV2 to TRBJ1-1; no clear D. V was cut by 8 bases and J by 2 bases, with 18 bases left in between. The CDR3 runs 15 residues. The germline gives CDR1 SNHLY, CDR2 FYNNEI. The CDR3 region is CASLPTATENTEAFF. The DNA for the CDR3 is TGTGCCAGCTTACCTACCGCCACAGAAAACACTGAAGCTTTCTTT.

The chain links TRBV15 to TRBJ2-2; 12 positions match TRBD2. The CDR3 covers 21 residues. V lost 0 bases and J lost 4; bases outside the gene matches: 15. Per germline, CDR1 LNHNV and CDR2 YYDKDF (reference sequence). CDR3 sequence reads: CATSREPGSLAGGPSTGELFF. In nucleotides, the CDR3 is TGTGCCACCAGCAGAGAACCCGGTTCCCTAGCGGGGGGGCCGAGCACCGGGGAGCTGTTTTTT.

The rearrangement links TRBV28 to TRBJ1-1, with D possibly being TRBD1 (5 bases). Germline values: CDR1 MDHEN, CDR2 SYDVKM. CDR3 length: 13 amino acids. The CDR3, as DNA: TGTGCGAGCGGTAGGGGATCGAACACTGAAGCTTTCTTT. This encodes CASGRGSNTEAFF.

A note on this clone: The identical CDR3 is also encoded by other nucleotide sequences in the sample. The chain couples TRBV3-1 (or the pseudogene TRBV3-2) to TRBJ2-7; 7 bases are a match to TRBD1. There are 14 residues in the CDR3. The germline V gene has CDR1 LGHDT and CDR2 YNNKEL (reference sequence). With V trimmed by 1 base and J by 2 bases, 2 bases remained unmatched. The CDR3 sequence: CASSQGQGPYEQYF. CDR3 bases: TGTGCCAGCAGCCAAGGACAGGGTCCCTACGAGCAGTACTTC.

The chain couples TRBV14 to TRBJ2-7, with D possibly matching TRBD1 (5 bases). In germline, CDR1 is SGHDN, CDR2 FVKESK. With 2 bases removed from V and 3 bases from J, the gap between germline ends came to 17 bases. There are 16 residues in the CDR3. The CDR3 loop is CASSQHLGQGGYEQYF. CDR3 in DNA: TGTGCCAGCAGCCAACACCTGGGGCAGGGTGGCTACGAGCAGTACTTC.